This is a list of T cell receptor beta chains from one sample in a study of cytomegalovirus exposure and HLA in healthy donors. Clones were read by immunoSEQ multiplex PCR, and TCRdb kept only the in-frame ones, dropping some. The sample yields tens of thousands of clones, 70% to 75% seen once. Sequencing was performed on PBMCs. The receptors shown here come from a man aged 25-40 years in good health and CMV-seropositive. CDR3s include the opening cysteine and the closing phenylalanine or tryptophan. The D gene is left open where the match is weak. Clone size is stated in some rows and not others, as once, few, many or a class when expanded.

j_gene: TRBJ2-1
d_gene: TRBD1
abundance: NA
v_gene: TRBV9
CDR3aa: CASSVDRGMNEQFF
CDR3nt: TGTGCCAGCAGCGTAGACAGGGGTATGAATGAGCAGTTCTTC

j_gene: TRBJ2-7
d_gene: NA
abundance: NA
v_gene: TRBV5-4
CDR3aa: CASSLGGFSYEQYF
CDR3nt: TGTGCCAGCAGCTTGGGCGGATTCTCCTACGAGCAGTACTTC

j_gene: TRBJ2-4
d_gene: NA
abundance: once
v_gene: TRBV5-1
CDR3aa: CASSPGTFLYGNIQYF
CDR3nt: TGCGCCAGCAGCCCGGGGACTTTCCTGTATGGGAACATTCAGTACTTC

j_gene: TRBJ1-4
d_gene: NA
abundance: NA
v_gene: TRBV4-1
CDR3aa: CASSLTKEDTNEKLFF
CDR3nt: TGCGCCAGCAGCCTTACCAAGGAGGATACTAATGAAAAACTGTTTTTT

j_gene: TRBJ1-1
d_gene: NA
abundance: few
v_gene: TRBV7-2
CDR3aa: CASSSEYRANTEAFF
CDR3nt: TGTGCCAGCAGCTCCGAATACAGGGCGAACACTGAAGCTTTCTTT

j_gene: TRBJ2-2
d_gene: NA
abundance: NA
v_gene: TRBV6-1
CDR3aa: CASRQGARTGELFF
CDR3nt: TGTGCCAGCAGGCAAGGGGCCCGTACCGGGGAGCTGTTTTTT

j_gene: TRBJ2-5
d_gene: NA
abundance: NA
v_gene: TRBV11-1
CDR3aa: CASSLAVEGTQYF
CDR3nt: TGTGCCAGCAGCTTAGCGGTTGAGGGCACCCAGTACTTC

j_gene: TRBJ2-7
d_gene: NA
abundance: once
v_gene: TRBV9
CDR3aa: CASSVGALGVYQQYF
CDR3nt: TGTGCCAGCAGCGTAGGAGCCCTAGGGGTCTACCAGCAGTACTTC

j_gene: TRBJ2-7
d_gene: NA
abundance: NA
v_gene: TRBV6-5
CDR3aa: CASSVTRKYYEQYF
CDR3nt: TGTGCCAGCAGTGTCACCCGGAAGTACTACGAGCAGTACTTC

j_gene: TRBJ2-7
d_gene: TRBD2
abundance: NA
v_gene: TRBV27
CDR3aa: CASSSLSGRPYEQYF
CDR3nt: TGTGCCAGCAGTTCCCTTAGCGGGAGACCCTACGAGCAGTACTTC

j_gene: TRBJ1-1
d_gene: TRBD1
abundance: NA
v_gene: TRBV7-2
CDR3aa: CASSSTGTGEAFF
CDR3nt: TGTGCCAGCAGCTCCACCGGGACAGGTGAAGCTTTCTTT

j_gene: TRBJ1-2
d_gene: TRBD1
abundance: once
v_gene: TRBV15
CDR3aa: CATSRDLTGGGRGYGYTF
CDR3nt: TGTGCCACCAGCAGAGATTTAACAGGGGGAGGAAGGGGCTATGGCTACACCTTC

j_gene: TRBJ2-5
d_gene: NA
abundance: NA
v_gene: TRBV5-1
CDR3aa: CASSLAEGGETQYF
CDR3nt: TGCGCCAGCAGCTTGGCTGAGGGGGGGGAGACCCAGTACTTC

j_gene: TRBJ2-2
d_gene: TRBD2
abundance: NA
v_gene: TRBV5-1
CDR3aa: CASSLAGASGRTGELFF
CDR3nt: TGCGCCAGCAGCTTGGCCGGCGCTAGCGGGCGCACCGGGGAGCTGTTTTTT

j_gene: TRBJ1-3
d_gene: TRBD1
abundance: few
v_gene: TRBV5-1
CDR3aa: CASSAGQEFSGNTIYF
CDR3nt: TGCGCCAGCAGCGCGGGACAGGAGTTCTCTGGAAACACCATATATTTT

j_gene: TRBJ2-7
d_gene: NA
abundance: NA
v_gene: TRBV4-3
CDR3aa: CASSQAWQLAYEQYF
CDR3nt: TGCGCCAGCAGCCAAGCTTGGCAGCTAGCCTACGAGCAGTACTTC

j_gene: TRBJ1-6
d_gene: NA
abundance: few
v_gene: TRBV27
CDR3aa: CASSPGARSSYNSPLHF
CDR3nt: TGTGCCAGCAGTCCTGGGGCCAGGAGCTCCTATAATTCACCCCTCCACTTT

j_gene: TRBJ1-1
d_gene: TRBD1
abundance: NA
v_gene: TRBV7-2
CDR3aa: CASSLSGTGGFF
CDR3nt: TGTGCCAGCAGCTTATCCGGGACAGGGGGCTTTTTT

j_gene: TRBJ1-4
d_gene: NA
abundance: few
v_gene: TRBV30
CDR3aa: CAWSVGGEKLFF
CDR3nt: TGTGCCTGGAGTGTAGGGGGTGAAAAACTGTTTTTT

j_gene: TRBJ1-2
d_gene: TRBD1
abundance: NA
v_gene: TRBV27
CDR3aa: CASRPGTGWSGYTF
CDR3nt: TGTGCCAGCAGGCCCGGGACAGGTTGGAGTGGCTACACCTTC

j_gene: TRBJ1-1
d_gene: NA
abundance: NA
v_gene: TRBV29-1
CDR3aa: CSVERGWNTEAFF
CDR3nt: TGCAGCGTTGAGCGGGGCTGGAACACTGAAGCTTTCTTT

j_gene: TRBJ1-1
d_gene: NA
abundance: NA
v_gene: TRBV13
CDR3aa: CASSSRGLWNTEAFF
CDR3nt: TGTGCCAGCAGCTCCAGGGGTTTGTGGAACACTGAAGCTTTCTTT

j_gene: TRBJ2-1
d_gene: NA
abundance: NA
v_gene: TRBV11-3
CDR3aa: CASSLEGIGTEQFF
CDR3nt: TGTGCCAGCAGCTTAGAGGGAATCGGGACAGAGCAGTTCTTC

j_gene: TRBJ1-5
d_gene: TRBD1
abundance: NA
v_gene: TRBV7-2
CDR3aa: CASSLVGQGNQPQHF
CDR3nt: TGTGCCAGCAGCTTAGTAGGACAGGGAAATCAGCCCCAGCATTTT

j_gene: TRBJ2-3
d_gene: TRBD2
abundance: NA
v_gene: TRBV5-4
CDR3aa: CASSLAGGATDTQYF
CDR3nt: TGTGCCAGCAGCTTGGCGGGAGGGGCCACAGATACGCAGTATTTT

j_gene: TRBJ2-7
d_gene: TRBD1
abundance: once
v_gene: TRBV15
CDR3aa: CATSSRHPGWGQGAGEQYF
CDR3nt: TGTGCCACCAGCAGTCGCCACCCCGGTTGGGGACAGGGGGCTGGCGAGCAGTACTTC

j_gene: TRBJ2-2
d_gene: TRBD2
abundance: NA
v_gene: TRBV30
CDR3aa: CAWSDWLSGETRGELFF
CDR3nt: TGTGCCTGGAGTGACTGGCTGAGCGGGGAGACCAGGGGGGAGCTGTTTTTT

j_gene: TRBJ2-2
d_gene: TRBD1
abundance: NA
v_gene: TRBV5-4
CDR3aa: CASSLPGQGPTGELFF
CDR3nt: TGTGCCAGCAGCCTGCCGGGACAGGGACCCACCGGGGAGCTGTTTTTT

j_gene: TRBJ1-2
d_gene: NA
abundance: NA
v_gene: TRBV28
CDR3aa: CASKTGHFYGYTF
CDR3nt: TGTGCCAGCAAAACAGGACACTTCTATGGCTACACCTTC

j_gene: TRBJ2-2
d_gene: NA
abundance: NA
v_gene: TRBV5-6
CDR3aa: CASSLGSPGELFF
CDR3nt: TGTGCCAGCAGCTTGGGTAGCCCCGGGGAGCTGTTTTTT

j_gene: TRBJ2-2
d_gene: TRBD2
abundance: NA
v_gene: TRBV4-3
CDR3aa: CASSPSGNVGELFF
CDR3nt: TGCGCCAGCAGCCCGAGCGGGAATGTCGGGGAGCTGTTTTTT

j_gene: TRBJ2-3
d_gene: TRBD1
abundance: NA
v_gene: TRBV14
CDR3aa: CASSTGGRQWDTQYF
CDR3nt: TGTGCCAGCAGCACAGGGGGTCGTCAATGGGATACGCAGTATTTT

j_gene: TRBJ2-6
d_gene: TRBD1
abundance: few
v_gene: TRBV29-1
CDR3aa: CSAQTGSPGGANVLTF
CDR3nt: TGCAGCGCGCAGACAGGGTCGCCGGGAGGGGCCAACGTCCTGACTTTC

j_gene: TRBJ1-6
d_gene: TRBD1
abundance: NA
v_gene: TRBV11-3
CDR3aa: CASSLQGDSPLHF
CDR3nt: TGTGCCAGCAGCTTACAGGGGGATTCACCCCTCCACTTT

j_gene: TRBJ2-1
d_gene: NA
abundance: medium-sized
v_gene: TRBV4-3
CDR3aa: CASSPSGLGGYNEQFF
CDR3nt: TGCGCCAGCAGCCCCTCCGGGCTAGGAGGTTACAATGAGCAGTTCTTC

j_gene: TRBJ2-3
d_gene: TRBD1
abundance: NA
v_gene: TRBV18
CDR3aa: CASSHRDRADTQYF
CDR3nt: TGTGCCAGCTCCCACCGGGACAGGGCAGATACGCAGTATTTT

j_gene: TRBJ1-1
d_gene: NA
abundance: NA
v_gene: TRBV19
CDR3aa: CASSILGQTEAFF
CDR3nt: TGTGCCAGTAGTATACTCGGACAGACCGAAGCTTTCTTT

j_gene: TRBJ2-3
d_gene: NA
abundance: NA
v_gene: TRBV4-3
CDR3aa: CASSQGPQSTDTQYF
CDR3nt: TGCGCCAGCAGCCAAGGCCCGCAGAGCACAGATACGCAGTATTTT

j_gene: TRBJ2-7
d_gene: NA
abundance: NA
v_gene: TRBV29-1
CDR3aa: CSVEGHTYEQYF
CDR3nt: TGCAGCGTTGAGGGACACACCTACGAGCAGTACTTC

j_gene: TRBJ1-3
d_gene: NA
abundance: NA
v_gene: TRBV18
CDR3aa: CASSPDGGLTIYF
CDR3nt: TGTGCCAGCTCACCCGATGGAGGGTTGACCATATATTTT

j_gene: TRBJ1-1
d_gene: NA
abundance: once
v_gene: TRBV7-2
CDR3aa: CASSRNTEAFF
CDR3nt: TGTGCCAGCAGCCGTAACACTGAAGCTTTCTTT

j_gene: TRBJ2-7
d_gene: NA
abundance: NA
v_gene: TRBV4-2
CDR3aa: CASSQDLDYEQYF
CDR3nt: TGTGCCAGCAGCCAAGATTTAGACTACGAGCAGTACTTC

j_gene: TRBJ1-5
d_gene: NA
abundance: NA
v_gene: TRBV7-9
CDR3aa: CASSPPGNQPQHF
CDR3nt: TGTGCCAGCAGTCCCCCTGGCAATCAACCCCAGCATTTT

j_gene: TRBJ1-4
d_gene: NA
abundance: few
v_gene: TRBV4-3
CDR3aa: CASSQDQTNEKLFF
CDR3nt: TGCGCCAGCAGCCAAGATCAAACTAATGAAAAACTGTTTTTT

j_gene: TRBJ2-2
d_gene: NA
abundance: NA
v_gene: TRBV2
CDR3aa: CASRGENTGELFF
CDR3nt: TGTGCCAGCAGAGGGGAGAACACCGGGGAGCTGTTTTTT

j_gene: TRBJ1-3
d_gene: NA
abundance: few
v_gene: TRBV4-3
CDR3aa: CASSQDVSGNTIYF
CDR3nt: TGCGCCAGCAGCCAAGACGTCTCTGGAAACACCATATATTTT

j_gene: TRBJ2-7
d_gene: TRBD2
abundance: once
v_gene: TRBV9
CDR3aa: CASSPGTSVFYEQYF
CDR3nt: TGTGCCAGCAGCCCTGGGACTAGCGTCTTCTACGAGCAGTACTTC

j_gene: TRBJ2-7
d_gene: TRBD2
abundance: NA
v_gene: TRBV2
CDR3aa: CASSERLAGGNEQYF
CDR3nt: TGTGCCAGCAGTGAAAGACTAGCGGGTGGGAACGAGCAGTACTTC

j_gene: TRBJ2-3
d_gene: NA
abundance: NA
v_gene: TRBV20-1
CDR3aa: CSAPGQYF
CDR3nt: TGCAGTGCCCCCGGGCAGTATTTT

j_gene: TRBJ1-2
d_gene: NA
abundance: NA
v_gene: TRBV29-1
CDR3aa: CSVLRQGLGCGYTF
CDR3nt: TGCAGCGTCCTACGCCAGGGGTTGGGGTGTGGCTACACCTTC

j_gene: TRBJ2-3
d_gene: TRBD1
abundance: NA
v_gene: TRBV5-4
CDR3aa: CASSLNRGDTQYF
CDR3nt: TGTGCCAGCAGCTTGAACAGGGGAGATACGCAGTATTTT

j_gene: TRBJ2-7
d_gene: TRBD2
abundance: NA
v_gene: TRBV27
CDR3aa: CASRELLAGAKVVQYF
CDR3nt: TGTGCCAGCAGGGAACTCCTAGCGGGGGCCAAGGTGGTACAGTACTTC

j_gene: TRBJ2-1
d_gene: TRBD2
abundance: NA
v_gene: TRBV6-6
CDR3aa: CASSLAGEINEQFF
CDR3nt: TGTGCCAGCAGTTTAGCGGGGGAAATCAATGAGCAGTTCTTC

j_gene: TRBJ1-1
d_gene: TRBD1
abundance: NA
v_gene: TRBV5-1
CDR3aa: CASSLGQGGGYDTEAFF
CDR3nt: TGCGCCAGCAGCCTCGGACAGGGCGGGGGTTATGACACTGAAGCTTTCTTT

j_gene: TRBJ2-3
d_gene: TRBD1
abundance: NA
v_gene: TRBV4-1
CDR3aa: CASTILGGLADTQYF
CDR3nt: TGCGCCAGCACCATTTTAGGGGGCTTGGCAGATACGCAGTATTTT

j_gene: TRBJ1-2
d_gene: TRBD1
abundance: few
v_gene: TRBV28
CDR3aa: CASTQGQFYGYTF
CDR3nt: TGTGCCAGCACCCAGGGACAGTTCTATGGCTACACCTTC

j_gene: TRBJ1-2
d_gene: NA
abundance: NA
v_gene: TRBV28
CDR3aa: CASSLRRDYGYTF
CDR3nt: TGTGCCAGCAGTTTAAGGCGGGACTATGGCTACACCTTC

j_gene: TRBJ1-1
d_gene: TRBD1
abundance: NA
v_gene: TRBV5-8
CDR3aa: CASSRQGNTEAFF
CDR3nt: TGTGCCAGCAGCAGACAGGGAAACACTGAAGCTTTCTTT